This T cell receptor (beta chain) was retrieved from a study of blood T cell repertoires in COVID-19. Overall study context: Samples of COVID-19 (acute and convalescent) were obtained from the United States, Italy and Spain. PBMCs, B-cell-depleted T cells, or T cells provided the cDNA or gDNA that made up the material.

Per the study methods: Using reference gene primer amplification, nucleated cell counts were estimated. Some clones are missing from TCRdb's copy, which holds only in-frame ones; the method was immunoSEQ multiplex PCR. That table furnishes V, J and clone size, whereas the DNA furnished D and trimming. The sample lists some 220,000 clones; more than 80% were seen once. Germline lookup yields CDR1 MDHEN and CDR2 SYDVKM. J lost 2 bases, V lost 6 bases, and 8 bases had no gene match. This CDR3 comprises 15 residues. This TCR was sampled from a human donor in a cohort sampled during active COVID-19. The sequenced material came from peripheral blood. The chain uses TRBV28 and TRBJ2-7; 9 nucleotides line up with TRBD1. The CDR3 DNA reads as TGTGCCAGCAGCTCCGGACAGGGGCCCCCCTACGAGCAGTACTTC. This translates into CASSSGQGPPYEQYF.